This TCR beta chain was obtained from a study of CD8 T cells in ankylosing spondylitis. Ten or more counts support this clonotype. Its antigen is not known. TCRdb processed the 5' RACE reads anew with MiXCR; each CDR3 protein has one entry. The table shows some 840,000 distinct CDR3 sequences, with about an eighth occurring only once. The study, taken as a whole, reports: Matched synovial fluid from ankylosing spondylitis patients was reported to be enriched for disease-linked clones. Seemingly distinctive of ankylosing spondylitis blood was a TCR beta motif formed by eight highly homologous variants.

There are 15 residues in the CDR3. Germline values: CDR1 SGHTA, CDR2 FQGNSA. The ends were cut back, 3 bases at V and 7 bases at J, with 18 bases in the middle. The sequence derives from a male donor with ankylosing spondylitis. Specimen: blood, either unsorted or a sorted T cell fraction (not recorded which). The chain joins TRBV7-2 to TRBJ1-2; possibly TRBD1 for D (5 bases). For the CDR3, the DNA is TGTGCCAGCAGCTTCAAGGGTGGGCAGGGCAGTGGCTACACCTTC. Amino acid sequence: CASSFKGGQGSGYTF.